The entry below gives a single T cell receptor beta chain sequence along with its context. No antigen is known for it. Each donor was a healthy Caucasian individual from Russia, aged roughly 6 to 100. A J-beta primer mix and a sample-barcoded 5' primer were used in a second PCR of roughly 6 to 11 cycles. A tag from a template-switch adaptor with 12 random nucleotides marked each cDNA molecule. TCRdb recomputed calls from the 5' RACE reads with MiXCR, one row per CDR3 protein. The table has over 600,000 distinct CDR3 sequences, about 42% seen once. The trim removed 8 bases at V and 5 bases at J, leaving 8 bases unmatched. The CDR3 totals 14 residues. The record originates from a study of blood T cells in healthy people across ages. Study-wide results and limits: Without sorted subsets, naive and antigen-experienced compartments could not be conclusively compared. Total diversity from one million sequenced T cells was likely underestimated.

This clonotype was sampled from a man aged 80 or over in good health. The sequenced sample consisted of blood. The V gene is TRBV12-3 or TRBV12-4, the J gene TRBJ2-3; 9 bases match TRBD2. Here the CDR3 reads CASHCGGAGDTQYF. CDR3 DNA: TGTGCCAGCCATTGCGGGGGGGCCGGAGATACGCAGTATTTT.